The 25 T cell receptor beta chains in this list originate from one sample, sequenced in a study of cytomegalovirus exposure and HLA in healthy donors. The study ran its PCR with 60 Vbeta and 13 Jbeta primers. The assay was immunoSEQ multiplex PCR, and TCRdb's table has in-frame clones only and misses some. This table holds fewer than 250,000 clones, over 60% found once. Input material: PBMCs. The receptors here all came from a woman aged 40 to 50 in good health and CMV-seronegative.

This clone was seen once. V and J are TRBV19 and TRBJ2-7, with 8 bases identical to TRBD1. V lost 4 bases to trimming and J lost 0 bases; unmatched junction nucleotides: 5. Germline CDR1 is LNHDA and CDR2 is SQIVND (reference sequence). This CDR3 comprises 15 residues. The CDR3 reads CASSSGDRFSYEQYF. In DNA, the CDR3 is TGTGCCAGTAGTAGTGGGGACAGGTTCTCCTACGAGCAGTACTTC.

The chain has TRBV2 and TRBJ1-3; D is possibly TRBD1 (6 bases). The CDR3 has 15 amino acids. The germline V gene encodes CDR1 SNHLY and CDR2 FYNNEI. V was shortened by 3 bases and J by 0 bases, with 9 bases between the two germline ends. The CDR3 reads CASSEDSYSGNTIYF. CDR3 nucleotides: TGTGCCAGCAGTGAGGACAGCTACTCTGGAAACACCATATATTTT.

The chain employs TRBV7-9 and TRBJ2-3, with TRBD1 as a possible D gene (6 bases). This CDR3 contains 13 residues. Germline CDR1 is SEHNR and CDR2 is FQNEAQ (reference sequence). V shed 5 bases and J shed 6 bases, with 12 bases lying between them. The CDR3 sequence is CASSMGAGDTQYF. CDR3 DNA sequence: TGTGCCAGCAGCATGGGGGCTGGGGATACGCAGTATTTT.

The chain has TRBV5-6 and TRBJ2-2; no clear D gene. Germline values: CDR1 SGHDT, CDR2 YYEEEE. Trimming removed 6 bases at V and 4 bases at J, with 16 bases between. The CDR3 loop spans 15 amino acids. The DNA for the CDR3 is TGTGCCAGCATAGCTTACACGACGGGCACCGGGGAGCTGTTTTTT. This sequence encodes CASIAYTTGTGELFF.

The CDR3, as DNA: TGTGCCATCAGTGCCGGGACCACAGGGGTTGGCACCGGGGAGCTGTTTTTT. This codes for CAISAGTTGVGTGELFF. The chain recombines TRBV10-3 with TRBJ2-2, with 7 bases that match TRBD1. CDR1 is ENHRY and CDR2 is SYGVKD in the germline V gene. Trimming removed 4 bases from V and 4 bases from J; junction bases left unmatched: 12. The CDR3 spans 17 residues.

The chain links TRBV29-1 to TRBJ1-1; 9 bases are shared with TRBD1. V was pared by 5 bases and J by 10 bases, with 11 bases of the junction left unmatched. There are 13 residues in the CDR3. Germline-derived CDR1 and CDR2 are SQVTM and ANQGSEA. CDR3 nucleotides: TGCAGCGTTACTACAGGGGGCGATTGGGTAGCTTTCTTT. This sequence encodes CSVTTGGDWVAFF. Based on the CDR3 plus reference TRBV29-1 and TRBJ1-1, the full variable domain is SAVISQKPSRDICQRGTSLTIQCQVDSQVTMMFWYRQQPGQSLTLIATANQGSEATYESGFVIDKFPISRPNLTFSTLTVSNMSPEDSSIYLCSVTTGGDWVAFFGQGTRLTVV.

CDR3 sequence: CASSNRTGHGLGYTF. CDR3 sequence (DNA): TGTGCCAGCAGCAATAGGACAGGGCACGGTCTGGGCTACACCTTC. J is TRBJ1-2 and V is TRBV21-1; TRBD1, the table's D call, lacks a check against the DNA. TRBV21-1 is a pseudogene segment. This CDR3 is 15 amino acids long.

This clone was counted a single time. The chain links TRBV5-1 to TRBJ2-5; TRBD1 matches 7 bases. The germline V gene encodes CDR1 SGHRS and CDR2 YFSETQ. The V gene end was trimmed by 0 bases and the J gene end by 6 bases; junction bases not matched to a gene: 5. This CDR3 is 14 amino acids long. The CDR3 region has the DNA TGCGCCAGCAGCTTGGGGACAGGTGTTAAGACCCAGTACTTC. Protein: CASSLGTGVKTQYF.

This chain joins TRBV18 and TRBJ2-7; 9 bases map to TRBD1. The germline V gene encodes CDR1 KGHSH and CDR2 LQKENI. This CDR3 contains 14 residues. V shed 3 bases and J 5 bases; nucleotides not matched to a gene: 5. The CDR3 is CASSPKGQGHEQYF. Written as DNA, the CDR3 is TGTGCCAGCTCACCGAAGGGACAGGGACACGAGCAGTACTTC.

This clone was detected a few times. The chain links TRBV6-6 to TRBJ2-7; 7 bases are shared with TRBD1. Losses at the gene ends were 2 bases for V and 5 bases for J; bases not matched to a gene: 6. The CDR3 spans 14 residues. Germline CDR1 is MNHNY and CDR2 is SVGAGI (reference sequence). CDR3 in DNA: TGTGCCAGCAGTTACCCGTCCCAGGGGGACGAGCAGTACTTC. This gives the protein CASSYPSQGDEQYF.

The chain joins TRBV28 to TRBJ1-3, with no clear D. Trimming took off 6 bases at V and 10 bases at J, with 28 bases between the two ends. The CDR3 extends over 17 amino acids. Germline V gene sequence: CDR1 MDHEN, CDR2 SYDVKM. CDR3 nucleotide sequence: TGTGCCAGCAGCACTCGGACCCCGATGATGGGAGTAGGGACCATATATTTT. Translation: CASSTRTPMMGVGTIYF.

This sequence joins TRBV7-2 and TRBJ1-3; D is unresolved. V was clipped by 6 bases and J by 3 bases, with 18 bases between them. CDR1 is SGHTA and CDR2 is FQGNSA in the germline V gene. CDR3 length: 16 residues. CDR3 coding DNA: TGTGCCAGCAGTCCTTTTGAGGGATCAGGTGGAAACACCATATATTTT. Encoded protein: CASSPFEGSGGNTIYF.

The CDR3 nucleotides read TGTGCCAGTAGTGCGACAGCGAACACTGAAGCTTTCTTT. Its translation is CASSATANTEAFF. The V and J genes are TRBV19 and TRBJ1-1; weak D call: TRBD1 (5 bases). Per germline, CDR1 LNHDA and CDR2 SQIVND (reference sequence). CDR3 size: 13 residues. Trimming took off 5 bases at V and 1 base at J, with 8 bases between the two ends.

The CDR3 sequence: CASKVDRVNSPLHF. The CDR3 bases are TGTGCCAGCAAAGTGGACAGGGTTAATTCACCCCTCCACTTT. This chain links TRBV6-5 with TRBJ1-6; 8 nucleotides line up with TRBD1. The V segment lost 7 bases and the J segment 6 bases; nucleotides outside the gene matches: 5. CDR1 MNHEY and CDR2 SVGAGI come from the germline V gene. The CDR3 is 14 residues long.

This chain connects TRBV11-2 to TRBJ1-2; a weak D match, TRBD1 (6 bases). V dropped 2 bases and J dropped 0 bases, with 13 bases sitting between them. Germline V gene sequence: CDR1 SGHAT, CDR2 FQNNGV. The CDR3 runs 16 residues. For the CDR3, the DNA is TGTGCCAGCAGCTTATGGGGGCAGCCGGCTAACTATGGCTACACCTTC. Protein: CASSLWGQPANYGYTF.

This rearrangement joins TRBV11-3 to TRBJ2-6, with D maybe TRBD2 (5 bases). Germline-derived CDR1 and CDR2 are SGHNT and YENEEA. This CDR3 is built from 17 residues. Trimming shortened V by 1 base and J by 0 bases, and 10 bases separated the two germline ends. The DNA of the CDR3 is TGTGCCAGCAGCTTAGTAGGTGGGAGCTCTGGGGCCAACGTCCTGACTTTC. It yields the protein CASSLVGGSSGANVLTF.

The chain uses TRBV11-1 and TRBJ2-1; 8 positions agree with TRBD2. This CDR3 is built from 17 residues. Germline-derived CDR1 and CDR2 are SGHAT and FQDESV (reference sequence). V lost 0 bases and J lost 7; bases outside the gene matches: 11. As DNA, the CDR3 is TGTGCCAGCAGCTTAGCGGGTCTGAGCGGGAGAGGGAATGAGCAGTTCTTC. Translation: CASSLAGLSGRGNEQFF. The full variable domain, in which reference TRBV11-1 and TRBJ2-1 provide the parts outside the CDR3, is EAEVAQSPRYKITEKSQAVAFWCDPISGHATLYWYRQILGQGPELLVQFQDESVVDDSQLPKDRFSAERLKGVDSTLKIQPAELGDSAMYLCASSLAGLSGRGNEQFFGPGTRLTVL.

This clone has just a few counts. This rearrangement joins TRBV9 to TRBJ1-6; a possible D gene is TRBD1 (6 bases). V was trimmed by 3 bases and J by 9 bases, leaving 19 bases between them. The CDR3 contains 16 residues. Germline lookup yields CDR1 SGDLS and CDR2 YYNGEE. CDR3: CASSAPTTGFVSPLHF. The CDR3 DNA reads as TGTGCCAGCAGCGCCCCCACCACAGGGTTCGTTTCACCCCTCCACTTT.

The V gene is TRBV5-1, the J gene TRBJ2-3; 7 nucleotides align to TRBD1. The CDR3 length is 14 residues. CDR1 SGHRS and CDR2 YFSETQ come from the germline V gene. V lost 4 bases to trimming and J lost 0 bases; unmatched junction nucleotides: 2. CDR3 region: CASSGGQSTDTQYF. CDR3 sequence (DNA): TGCGCCAGCAGCGGGGGACAGAGCACAGATACGCAGTATTTT. Based on the CDR3 plus reference TRBV5-1 and TRBJ2-3, the full variable domain is KAGVTQTPRYLIKTRGQQVTLSCSPISGHRSVSWYQQTPGQGLQFLFEYFSETQRNKGNFPGRFSGRQFSNSRSEMNVSTLELGDSALYLCASSGGQSTDTQYFGPGTRLTVL.

This chain connects TRBV11-3 to TRBJ2-1; 7 bases line up with TRBD2. V lost 7 bases and J lost 9; bases outside the gene matches: 6. This CDR3 is 12 amino acids long. Germline lookup yields CDR1 SGHNT and CDR2 YENEEA. The CDR3 coding sequence is TGTGCCAGCACAGCGGGAAATGGTGAGCAGTTCTTC. Translating gives CASTAGNGEQFF.

V is TRBV13 and J is TRBJ1-5, with 7 bases that match TRBD1. J was trimmed by 3 bases and V by 0 bases; bases with no gene match: 5. The CDR3 has 16 residues. Germline values: CDR1 PRHDT, CDR2 FYEKMQ (reference sequence). CDR3: CASSLGGQTNNQPQHF. The DNA for the CDR3 is TGTGCCAGCAGCTTAGGGGGACAGACGAACAATCAGCCCCAGCATTTT.

In the case of this clone: This sample includes further DNA sequences coding for the same CDR3. The V call is TRBV6-1, the J call TRBJ1-1, with TRBD1 matching over 8 bases. The junction had 3 bases not matched to a gene; V was cut back by 5 bases and J by 1 base. This CDR3 spans 14 amino acids. Per germline, CDR1 MNHNS and CDR2 SASEGT. As DNA, the CDR3 is TGTGCCAGCAGTAGTGGACAGGGGAACACTGAAGCTTTCTTT. Encoded protein: CASSSGQGNTEAFF.

The chain combines TRBV29-1 with TRBJ1-1, with 8 bases lining up with TRBD1. Losses at the gene ends were 5 bases for V and 7 bases for J; bases not matched to a gene: 9. This CDR3 comprises 13 residues. Germline CDR1 and CDR2: SQVTM and ANQGSEA. CDR3 DNA: TGCAGCGTTAATTCAGGGGGCATAATTGAAGCTTTCTTT. Translation gives CSVNSGGIIEAFF.

V is TRBV2 and J is TRBJ2-2; D remains ambiguous. This CDR3 is built from 14 residues. In germline, CDR1 is SNHLY, CDR2 FYNNEI. The V and J ends lost 4 bases and 8 bases respectively, with 14 bases between them. This chain's CDR3 is CASSGLEFTGELFF. For the CDR3, the DNA is TGTGCCAGCAGTGGATTAGAGTTCACGGGGGAGCTGTTTTTT.

The rearrangement joins TRBV7-9 to TRBJ2-4; possibly TRBD2 for D (6 bases). Germline V gene sequence: CDR1 SEHNR, CDR2 FQNEAQ (reference sequence). The V gene lost 8 bases and the J gene lost 1 base, with 15 bases spanning the gap. The CDR3 runs to 15 residues. In DNA form, the CDR3 reads TGTGCCAGCCACGCCGGCGGGGACGCCAAAAACATTCAGTACTTC. It encodes CASHAGGDAKNIQYF.